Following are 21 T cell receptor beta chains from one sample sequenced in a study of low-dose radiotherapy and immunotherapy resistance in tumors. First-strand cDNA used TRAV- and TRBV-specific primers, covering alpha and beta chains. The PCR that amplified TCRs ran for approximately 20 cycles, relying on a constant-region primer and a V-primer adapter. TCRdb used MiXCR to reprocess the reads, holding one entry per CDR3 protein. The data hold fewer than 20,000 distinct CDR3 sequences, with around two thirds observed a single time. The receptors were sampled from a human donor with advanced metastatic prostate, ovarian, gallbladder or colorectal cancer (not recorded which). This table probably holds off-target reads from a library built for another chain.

The DNA of the CDR3 is TGTGCCAGCAGGCGACGGCTGAGGGAAAAACTGTTTTTT. Its protein is CASRRRLREKLFF. This chain joins TRBV28 and TRBJ1-4; D unresolved. The length of the CDR3 is 13 residues. The V gene lost 6 bases and the J gene lost 8 bases, with 13 bases spanning the gap. The V gene's germline CDR1 is MDHEN and CDR2 SYDVKM.

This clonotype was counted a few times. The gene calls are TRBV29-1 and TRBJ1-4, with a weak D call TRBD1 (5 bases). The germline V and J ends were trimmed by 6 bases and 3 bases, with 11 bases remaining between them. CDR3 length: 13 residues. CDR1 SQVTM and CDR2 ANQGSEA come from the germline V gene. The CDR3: CSVRDSSNEKLFF. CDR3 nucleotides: TGCAGCGTCAGAGACAGTTCTAATGAAAAACTGTTTTTT.

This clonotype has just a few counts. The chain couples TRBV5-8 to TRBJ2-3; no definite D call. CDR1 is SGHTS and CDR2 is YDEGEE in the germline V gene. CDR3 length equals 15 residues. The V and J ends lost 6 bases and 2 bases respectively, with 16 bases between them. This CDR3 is CASNQWAAPTDTQYF. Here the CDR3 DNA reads TGTGCCAGCAACCAGTGGGCGGCGCCCACAGATACGCAGTATTTT.

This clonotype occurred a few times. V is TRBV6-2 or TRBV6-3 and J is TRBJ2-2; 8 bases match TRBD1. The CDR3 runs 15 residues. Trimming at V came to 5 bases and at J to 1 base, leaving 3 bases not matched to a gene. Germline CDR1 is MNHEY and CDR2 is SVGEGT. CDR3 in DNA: TGTGCCAGCAGTAAAGGACAGGGGAACACCGGGGAGCTGTTTTTT. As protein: CASSKGQGNTGELFF.

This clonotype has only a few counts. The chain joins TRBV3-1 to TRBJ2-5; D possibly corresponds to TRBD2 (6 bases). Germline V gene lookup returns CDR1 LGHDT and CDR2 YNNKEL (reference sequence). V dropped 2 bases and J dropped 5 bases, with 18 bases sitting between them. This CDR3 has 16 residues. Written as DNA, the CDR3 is TGTGCCAGCAGCCAACGGCGGGCGGGGCACGGGGAGACCCAGTACTTC. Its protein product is CASSQRRAGHGETQYF.

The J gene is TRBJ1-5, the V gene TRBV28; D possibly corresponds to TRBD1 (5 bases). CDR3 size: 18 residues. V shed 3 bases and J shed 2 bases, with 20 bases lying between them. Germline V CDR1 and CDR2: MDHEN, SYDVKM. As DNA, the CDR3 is TGTGCCAGCAGTTTTCAGCTCTCATCCCCGGGGGGCAATCAGCCCCAGCATTTT. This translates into CASSFQLSSPGGNQPQHF.

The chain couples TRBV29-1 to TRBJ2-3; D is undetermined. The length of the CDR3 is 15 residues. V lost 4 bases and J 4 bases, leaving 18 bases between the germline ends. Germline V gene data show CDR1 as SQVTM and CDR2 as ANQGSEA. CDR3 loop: CSVAQDGLGADTQYF. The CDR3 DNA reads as TGCAGCGTTGCCCAGGATGGATTAGGAGCAGATACGCAGTATTTT.

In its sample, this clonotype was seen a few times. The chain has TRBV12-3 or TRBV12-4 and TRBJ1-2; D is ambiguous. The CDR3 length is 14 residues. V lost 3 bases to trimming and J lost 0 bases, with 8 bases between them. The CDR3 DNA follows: TGTGCCAGCAGTTTCGCAGGTTCTAACTATGGCTACACCTTC. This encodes CASSFAGSNYGYTF.

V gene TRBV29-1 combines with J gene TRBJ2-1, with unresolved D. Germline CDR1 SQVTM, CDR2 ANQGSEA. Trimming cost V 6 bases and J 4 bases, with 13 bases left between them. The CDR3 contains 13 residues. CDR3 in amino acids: CSVTTDLYNEQFF. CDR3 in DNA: TGCAGCGTAACTACGGACCTATACAATGAGCAGTTCTTC.

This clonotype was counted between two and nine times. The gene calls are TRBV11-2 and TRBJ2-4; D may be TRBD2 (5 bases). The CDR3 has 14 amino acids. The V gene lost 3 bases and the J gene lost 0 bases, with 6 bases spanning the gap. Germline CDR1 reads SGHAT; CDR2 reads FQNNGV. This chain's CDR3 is CASSFGGAKNIQYF. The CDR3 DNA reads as TGTGCCAGCAGCTTTGGAGGAGCCAAAAACATTCAGTACTTC. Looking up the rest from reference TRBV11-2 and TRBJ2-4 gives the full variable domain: EAGVAQSPRYKIIEKRQSVAFWCNPISGHATLYWYQQILGQGPKLLIQFQNNGVVDDSQLPKDRFSAERLKGVDSTLKIQPAKLEDSAVYLCASSFGGAKNIQYFGAGTRLSVL.

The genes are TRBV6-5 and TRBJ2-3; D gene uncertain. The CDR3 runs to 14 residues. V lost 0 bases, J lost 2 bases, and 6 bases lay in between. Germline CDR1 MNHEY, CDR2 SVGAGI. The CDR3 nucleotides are TGTGCCAGCAGTTACTCAGATGTCACAGATACGCAGTATTTT. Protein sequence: CASSYSDVTDTQYF.

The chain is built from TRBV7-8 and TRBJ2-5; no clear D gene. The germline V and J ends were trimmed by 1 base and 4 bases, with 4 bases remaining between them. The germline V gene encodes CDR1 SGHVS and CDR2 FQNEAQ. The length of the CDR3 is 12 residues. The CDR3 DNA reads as TGTGCCAGCAGCTTAGTCCGAGAGACCCAGTACTTC. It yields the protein CASSLVRETQYF.

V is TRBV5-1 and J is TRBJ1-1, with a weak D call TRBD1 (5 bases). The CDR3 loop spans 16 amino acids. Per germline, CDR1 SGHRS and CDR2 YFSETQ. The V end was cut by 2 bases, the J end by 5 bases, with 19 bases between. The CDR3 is CASSFGGLGSITEAFF. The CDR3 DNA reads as TGCGCCAGCAGCTTTGGGGGGTTGGGATCGATAACTGAAGCTTTCTTT.

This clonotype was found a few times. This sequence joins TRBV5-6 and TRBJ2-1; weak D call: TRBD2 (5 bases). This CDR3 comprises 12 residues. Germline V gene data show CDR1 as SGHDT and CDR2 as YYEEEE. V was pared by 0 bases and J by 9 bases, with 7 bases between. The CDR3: CASSLGEGEQFF. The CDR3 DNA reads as TGTGCCAGCAGCTTGGGAGAGGGTGAGCAGTTCTTC.

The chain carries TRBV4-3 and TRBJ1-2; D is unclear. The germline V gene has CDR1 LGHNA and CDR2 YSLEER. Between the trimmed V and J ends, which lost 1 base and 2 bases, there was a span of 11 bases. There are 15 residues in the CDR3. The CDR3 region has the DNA TGCGCCAGCAGCCAAGGGCTAGAACAGAACTATGGCTACACCTTC. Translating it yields CASSQGLEQNYGYTF.

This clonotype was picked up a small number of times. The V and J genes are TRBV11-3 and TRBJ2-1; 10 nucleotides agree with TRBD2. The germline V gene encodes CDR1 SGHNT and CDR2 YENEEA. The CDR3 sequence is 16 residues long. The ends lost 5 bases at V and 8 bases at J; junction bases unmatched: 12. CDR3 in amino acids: CASSPLAGDSADEQFF. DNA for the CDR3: TGTGCCAGCAGCCCCCTAGCGGGAGATTCGGCAGATGAGCAGTTCTTC. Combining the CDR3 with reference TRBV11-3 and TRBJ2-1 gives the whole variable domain EAGVVQSPRYKIIEKKQPVAFWCNPISGHNTLYWYLQNLGQGPELLIRYENEEAVDDSQLPKDRFSAERLKGVDSTLKIQPAELGDSAVYLCASSPLAGDSADEQFFGPGTRLTVL.

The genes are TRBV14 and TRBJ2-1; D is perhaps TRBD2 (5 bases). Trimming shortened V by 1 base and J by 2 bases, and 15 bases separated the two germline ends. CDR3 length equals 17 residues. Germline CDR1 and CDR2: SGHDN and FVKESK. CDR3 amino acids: CASSQGNGVLPYNEQFF. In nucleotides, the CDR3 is TGTGCCAGCAGCCAAGGGAACGGGGTCCTTCCCTACAATGAGCAGTTCTTC.

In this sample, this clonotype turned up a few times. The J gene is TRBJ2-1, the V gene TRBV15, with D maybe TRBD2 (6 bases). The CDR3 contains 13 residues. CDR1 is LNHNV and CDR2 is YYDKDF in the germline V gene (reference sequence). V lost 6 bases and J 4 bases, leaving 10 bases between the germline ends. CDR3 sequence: CATRGDSYNEQFF. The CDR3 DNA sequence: TGTGCCACCAGGGGGGACTCTTACAATGAGCAGTTCTTC.

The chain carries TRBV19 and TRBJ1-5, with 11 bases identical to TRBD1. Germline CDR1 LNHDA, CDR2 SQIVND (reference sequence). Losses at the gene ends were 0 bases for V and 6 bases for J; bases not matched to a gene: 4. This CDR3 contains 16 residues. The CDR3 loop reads CASSIDRGQGGQPQHF. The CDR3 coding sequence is TGTGCCAGTAGTATAGATCGGGGACAGGGGGGTCAGCCCCAGCATTTT.

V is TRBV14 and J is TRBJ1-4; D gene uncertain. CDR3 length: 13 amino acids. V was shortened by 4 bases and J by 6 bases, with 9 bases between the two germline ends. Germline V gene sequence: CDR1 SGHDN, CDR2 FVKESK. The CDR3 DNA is TGTGCCAGCAGCCTCCAGAATGATGAAAAACTGTTTTTT. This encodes CASSLQNDEKLFF. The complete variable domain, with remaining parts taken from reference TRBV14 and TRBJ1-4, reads EAGVTQFPSHSVIEKGQTVTLRCDPISGHDNLYWYRRVMGKEIKFLLHFVKESKQDESGMPNNRFLAERTGGTYSTLKVQPAELEDSGVYFCASSLQNDEKLFFGSGTQLSVL.

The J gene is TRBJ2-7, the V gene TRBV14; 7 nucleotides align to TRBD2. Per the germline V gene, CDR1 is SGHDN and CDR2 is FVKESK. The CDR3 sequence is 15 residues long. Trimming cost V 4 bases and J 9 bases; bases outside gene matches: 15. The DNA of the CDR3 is TGTGCCAGCAGCCGGGAGGGGCGCCCCTACAACGTGCAGTACTTC. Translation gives CASSREGRPYNVQYF.